These 25 T cell receptor beta chains originate from one sample sequenced in a study of T cells in Graves' hyperthyroidism and ophthalmopathy. RNA transcripts provided the source from which TCR beta CDR3 regions were amplified. Using the HTBI primer set, a first-round RT-PCR was run on the TCR CDR3. TCRdb used MiXCR to reprocess the multiplex PCR reads, holding one entry per CDR3 protein. The table shows under 450,000 distinct CDR3 sequences, with 15% to 18% occurring only once. What was sequenced was blood. All receptors derive from a young woman with Graves' hyperthyroidism.

This chain connects TRBV20-1 to TRBJ2-2, with 12 bases fitting TRBD1. Trimming cost V 5 bases and J 6 bases; bases outside gene matches: 4. Germline V lookup: CDR1 DFQATT, CDR2 SNEGSKA (reference sequence). The CDR3 is 14 residues long. The CDR3 DNA sequence: TGCAGTGCTGGGACAGGGGGCAAGGCCGGGGAGCTGTTTTTT. Amino acid sequence: CSAGTGGKAGELFF.

Many counts were recorded for this clonotype. The rearrangement joins TRBV5-1 to TRBJ2-3; D not certain. CDR1 SGHRS and CDR2 YFSETQ come from the germline V gene. Trimming removed 3 bases from V and 2 bases from J, with 10 bases in between. This CDR3 comprises 14 residues. CDR3: CASSYGRYTDTQYF. The DNA for the CDR3 is TGCGCCAGCAGCTACGGGCGGTACACAGATACGCAGTATTTT.

This clonotype was detected ten times or more. The rearrangement joins TRBV5-1 to TRBJ1-1; D is undetermined. Looked up from germline, CDR1 is SGHRS and CDR2 is YFSETQ. This CDR3 spans 16 amino acids. Trimming cost V 1 base and J 0 bases, with 13 bases left between them. CDR3 protein: CASSLYEKTLNTEAFF. CDR3 nucleotide sequence: TGCGCCAGCAGCTTGTACGAAAAAACTTTGAACACTGAAGCTTTCTTT.

The J gene is TRBJ2-1, the V gene TRBV5-6, with 8 positions matching TRBD2. CDR1 and CDR2 (germline): SGHDT, YYEEEE. Losses at the gene ends were 4 bases for V and 3 bases for J; bases not matched to a gene: 9. CDR3 length: 16 amino acids. The CDR3 nucleotides read TGTGCCAGCAGCGTGCTCGATAGCGGGAACTACAATGAGCAGTTCTTC. As protein: CASSVLDSGNYNEQFF.

The V and J genes are TRBV4-1 and TRBJ2-1; 9 positions match TRBD2. The V and J ends lost 0 bases and 0 bases, in that order; junction bases with no gene match: 6. The CDR3 is 18 amino acids. The germline gives CDR1 MGHRA, CDR2 YSYEKL. CDR3 bases: TGCGCCAGCAGCCAAGATTTCGGCGGGAGGGCCTCCTACAATGAGCAGTTCTTC. Amino acid sequence: CASSQDFGGRASYNEQFF.

V and J are TRBV2 and TRBJ2-7; the D is unclear. V gave up 1 base and J gave up 2 bases, with 6 bases separating them. Germline lookup yields CDR1 SNHLY and CDR2 FYNNEI. The CDR3 totals 13 residues. The CDR3 coding sequence is TGTGCCAGCAGTGAAGTAGGAGCCTACGAGCAGTACTTC. Its translation is CASSEVGAYEQYF.

As for this clonotype: It may be a read error: a sequence one base away is much more abundant. The rearrangement uses TRBV28 and TRBJ1-6, with TRBD1 identical over 9 bases. This CDR3 is 16 amino acids long. The V gene's germline CDR1 is MDHEN and CDR2 SYDVKM. CDR3 amino acids: CASSRQGDLVGSLLHF. In nucleotides, the CDR3 is TGTGCCAGCAGTAGACAGGGGGATCTAGTCGGTTCACTCCTCCACTTT.

This chain uses TRBV11-2 with TRBJ2-1; TRBD2 matches 7 bases. The V gene end was trimmed by 0 bases and the J gene end by 5 bases; junction bases not matched to a gene: 7. Germline-derived CDR1 and CDR2 are SGHAT and FQNNGV. This CDR3 is built from 16 residues. CDR3 in DNA: TGTGCCAGCAGCTTAGAGTGGGGCGGGAGACACAATGAGCAGTTCTTC. Translation gives CASSLEWGGRHNEQFF. The variable domain in full, with the rest retrieved from reference TRBV11-2 and TRBJ2-1, is EAGVAQSPRYKIIEKRQSVAFWCNPISGHATLYWYQQILGQGPKLLIQFQNNGVVDDSQLPKDRFSAERLKGVDSTLKIQPAKLEDSAVYLCASSLEWGGRHNEQFFGPGTRLTVL.

This clonotype was picked up many times. This rearrangement joins TRBV6-1 to TRBJ1-5; D not certain. V lost 5 bases, J lost 7 bases, and 21 bases lay in between. Germline lookup yields CDR1 MNHNS and CDR2 SASEGT. CDR3 length equals 16 residues. This CDR3 is CASSLSPGGTGQPQHF. The CDR3 coding sequence is TGTGCCAGCAGTCTGAGCCCAGGCGGAACGGGACAGCCCCAGCATTTT.

A note on this clonotype: A junction end diverges from the germline sequence, so it may reflect a read error. This sequence joins TRBV3-1 and TRBJ1-1; no definite D call. This CDR3 contains 12 residues. Germline assignment: CDR1 LGHDT and CDR2 YNNKEL (reference sequence). CDR3 sequence: CASSEDWTEAFF. The CDR3 region has the DNA TGTGCCAGCAGCGAAGATTGGACTGAAGCTTTCTTT. The whole variable domain, remainder taken from reference TRBV3-1 and TRBJ1-1, is DTAVSQTPKYLVTQMGNDKSIKCEQNLGHDTMYWYKQDSKKFLKIMFSYNNKELIINETVPNRFSPKSPDKAHLNLHINSLELGDSAVYFCASSEDWTEAFFGQGTRLTVV.

This clonotype was recorded at least ten times. CDR3 region: CASSVPGSNTEAFF. In DNA, the CDR3 is TGTGCCAGCAGTGTGCCGGGGTCGAACACTGAAGCTTTCTTT. V usage is TRBV6-1 and J usage is TRBJ1-1; D remains ambiguous. This CDR3 region has 14 residues. Trimming took 4 bases from V and 1 from J, leaving 10 bases between them. Germline-derived CDR1 and CDR2 are MNHNS and SASEGT.

The chain carries TRBV5-4 and TRBJ2-7; the D call may be TRBD1 or TRBD2 (5 bases each). Trimming took 2 bases from V and 2 from J, leaving 14 bases between them. Germline values: CDR1 SGHNT, CDR2 YYREEE (reference sequence). CDR3 size: 15 residues. The CDR3, as DNA: TGTGCCAGCAGCTTAAACGGGGCCCCCCCCTACGAGCAGTACTTC. It specifies CASSLNGAPPYEQYF.

The chain couples TRBV28 to TRBJ1-6; D gene ambiguous. The V and J ends lost 4 bases and 8 bases respectively, with 12 bases between them. Per germline, CDR1 MDHEN and CDR2 SYDVKM. The CDR3 totals 14 residues. The CDR3 loop reads CASSSRGPYSPLHF. The DNA for the CDR3 is TGTGCCAGCAGTTCCCGCGGACCATATTCACCCCTCCACTTT.

This clonotype was detected ten times or more. The chain carries TRBV15 and TRBJ2-1, with D perhaps TRBD2 (5 bases). CDR1 is LNHNV and CDR2 is YYDKDF in the germline V gene (reference sequence). The V and J ends lost 0 bases and 4 bases respectively, with 7 bases between them. The CDR3 extends over 14 amino acids. DNA for the CDR3: TGTGCCACCAGCAGAGATTCGGGGTACAATGAGCAGTTCTTC. This translates into CATSRDSGYNEQFF.

This clonotype was picked up many times. The rearrangement links TRBV7-9 to TRBJ1-6; D is possibly TRBD1 (5 bases). Between the trimmed V and J ends, which lost 6 bases and 5 bases, there was a span of 5 bases. Germline V gene lookup returns CDR1 SEHNR and CDR2 FQNEAQ (reference sequence). This CDR3 spans 12 amino acids. The CDR3 DNA reads as TGTGCCAGCAGGGGGGATAATTCACCCCTCCACTTT. Protein product: CASRGDNSPLHF.

This chain connects TRBV12-3 or TRBV12-4 to TRBJ1-1; D not resolved. This CDR3 region has 14 residues. Deletions cut 5 bases from V and 8 bases from J, with 18 bases between. This CDR3 reads CASSPNLEITEAFF. The CDR3 bases are TGTGCCAGCAGTCCCAATCTGGAGATTACGGAAGCTTTCTTT.

The table lists this clonotype with many counts. This chain joins TRBV12-3 or TRBV12-4 and TRBJ1-5; weak D call: TRBD1 (5 bases). Trimming removed 5 bases from V and 7 bases from J, with 18 bases in between. The CDR3 covers 15 residues. The CDR3 region is CASSAQGLLGQPQHF. The CDR3, as DNA: TGTGCCAGCAGTGCTCAGGGTCTCCTCGGGCAGCCCCAGCATTTT.

As for this clonotype: A much larger clone is a single base away; this may be a read error. V and J are TRBV28 and TRBJ2-2, with a weak D call TRBD1 (5 bases). The CDR3 length is 19 residues. Germline assignment: CDR1 MDHEN and CDR2 SYDVKM. The germline V and J ends were trimmed by 3 bases and 0 bases, with 20 bases remaining between them. The CDR3: CASSFLLIDSPANTGELFF. The CDR3 nucleotides read TGTGCCAGCAGTTTCCTCCTCATTGACAGTCCCGCGAACACCGGGGAGCTGTTTTTT.

Many counts were recorded for this clonotype. The rearrangement joins TRBV3-1 to TRBJ2-7, with 8 positions matching TRBD2. This CDR3 has 20 residues. Losses at the gene ends were 1 base for V and 5 bases for J; bases not matched to a gene: 22. Germline V CDR1 and CDR2: LGHDT, YNNKEL (reference sequence). The CDR3 region is CASSQAPWTRWVAGQHEQYF. The CDR3 bases are TGTGCCAGCAGCCAAGCCCCGTGGACTCGTTGGGTAGCGGGACAACACGAGCAGTACTTC.

This clonotype was picked up many times. This chain uses TRBV12-3 or TRBV12-4 with TRBJ2-2, with unresolved D. CDR3 length equals 14 residues. With 3 bases removed from V and 0 bases from J, the gap between germline ends came to 5 bases. The CDR3 DNA sequence: TGTGCCAGCAGTTTGACTCCGAACACCGGGGAGCTGTTTTTT. Its translation is CASSLTPNTGELFF.

This clonotype was seen repeatedly, ten times or more. The CDR3 nucleotides are TGTGCCAGCAGCCCCCAAGGAGGGACTACAGGGGCCAACGTCCTGACTTTC. This gives the protein CASSPQGGTTGANVLTF. V gene TRBV6-1 combines with J gene TRBJ2-6; TRBD2 matches 7 bases. Germline V gene sequence: CDR1 MNHNS, CDR2 SASEGT. The CDR3 length is 17 residues. The V and J ends lost 6 bases and 4 bases, in that order; junction bases with no gene match: 12.

This clonotype showed up many times. The chain recombines TRBV6-1 with TRBJ1-5; 7 positions agree with TRBD1. The ends lost 1 base at V and 6 bases at J; junction bases unmatched: 6. Germline lookup yields CDR1 MNHNS and CDR2 SASEGT. This CDR3 is 15 amino acids long. The CDR3 region is CASSEEAGGGQPQHF. CDR3 bases: TGTGCCAGCAGTGAAGAGGCAGGGGGTGGTCAGCCCCAGCATTTT.

This clonotype is a singleton in its sample. A junction end diverges from the germline sequence, so it may reflect a read error. The chain has TRBV9 and TRBJ2-7, with D perhaps TRBD1 or TRBD2 (5 bases each). The CDR3 covers 13 residues. The V gene's germline CDR1 is SGDLS and CDR2 YYNGEE. CDR3 loop: CASSRDHSCEQYF. For the CDR3, the DNA is TGTGCCAGCAGCCGGGACCACTCCTGCGAGCAGTACTTC.

The V gene is TRBV4-1, the J gene TRBJ2-3; 12 bases align to TRBD2. Germline CDR1 is MGHRA and CDR2 is YSYEKL. V lost 0 bases and J lost 1; bases outside the gene matches: 2. The length of the CDR3 is 17 residues. The CDR3 region is CASSQEGTSGRTDTQYF. CDR3 bases: TGCGCCAGCAGCCAAGAGGGGACTAGCGGGCGCACAGATACGCAGTATTTT.

This clonotype has only a few counts. This chain links TRBV5-1 with TRBJ1-2; D is uncertain. The CDR3 spans 17 residues. Germline V gene sequence: CDR1 SGHRS, CDR2 YFSETQ. Trimming took off 0 bases at V and 5 bases at J, with 20 bases between the two ends. The DNA of the CDR3 is TGCGCCAGCAGCTTGGGACTAGGGATCCGGTCGGTTTATGGCTACACCTTC. Its translation is CASSLGLGIRSVYGYTF.